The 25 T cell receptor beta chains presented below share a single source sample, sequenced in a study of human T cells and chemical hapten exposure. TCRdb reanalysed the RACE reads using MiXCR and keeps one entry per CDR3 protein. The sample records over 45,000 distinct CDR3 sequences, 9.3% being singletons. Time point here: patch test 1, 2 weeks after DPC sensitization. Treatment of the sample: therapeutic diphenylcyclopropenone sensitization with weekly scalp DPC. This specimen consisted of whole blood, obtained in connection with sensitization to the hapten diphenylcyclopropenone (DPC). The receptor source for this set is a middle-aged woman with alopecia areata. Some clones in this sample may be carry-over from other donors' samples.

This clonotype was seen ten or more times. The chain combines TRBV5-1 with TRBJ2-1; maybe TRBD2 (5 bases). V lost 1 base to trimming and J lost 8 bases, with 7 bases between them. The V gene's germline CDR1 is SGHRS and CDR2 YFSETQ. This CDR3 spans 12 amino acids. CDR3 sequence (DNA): TGCGCCAGCAGCTTGCCCGGGGATGAGCAGTTCTTC. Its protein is CASSLPGDEQFF.

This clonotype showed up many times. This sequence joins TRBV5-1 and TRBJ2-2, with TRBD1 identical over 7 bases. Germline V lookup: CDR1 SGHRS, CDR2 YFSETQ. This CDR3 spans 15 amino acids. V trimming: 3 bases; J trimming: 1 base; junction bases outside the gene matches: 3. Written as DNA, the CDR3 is TGCGCCAGCAGCTACCGGGACAGGAACACCGGGGAGCTGTTTTTT. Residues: CASSYRDRNTGELFF.

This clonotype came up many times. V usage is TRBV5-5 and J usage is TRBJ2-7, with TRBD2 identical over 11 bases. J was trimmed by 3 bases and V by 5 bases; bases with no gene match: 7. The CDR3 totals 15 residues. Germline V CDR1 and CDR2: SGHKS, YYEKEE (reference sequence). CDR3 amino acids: CASRFGTSGSYEQYF. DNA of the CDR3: TGTGCCAGCAGGTTCGGGACTAGCGGCAGCTACGAGCAGTACTTC.

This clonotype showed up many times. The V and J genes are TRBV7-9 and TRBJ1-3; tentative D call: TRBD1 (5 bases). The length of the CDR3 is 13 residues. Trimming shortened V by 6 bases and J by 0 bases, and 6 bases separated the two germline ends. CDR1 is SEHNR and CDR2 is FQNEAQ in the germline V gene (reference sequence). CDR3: CASRGDSGNTIYF. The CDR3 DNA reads TGTGCCAGCAGGGGGGACTCTGGAAACACCATATATTTT. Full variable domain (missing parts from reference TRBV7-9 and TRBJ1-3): DTGVSQNPRHKITKRGQNVTFRCDPISEHNRLYWYRQTLGQGPEFLTYFQNEAQLEKSRLLSDRFSAERPKGSFSTLEIQRTEQGDSAMYLCASRGDSGNTIYFGEGSWLTVV.

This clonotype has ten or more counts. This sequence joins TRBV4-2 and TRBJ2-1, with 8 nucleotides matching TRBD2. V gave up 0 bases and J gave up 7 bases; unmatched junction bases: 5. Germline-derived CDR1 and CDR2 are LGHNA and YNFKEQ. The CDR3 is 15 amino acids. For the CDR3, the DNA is TGTGCCAGCAGCCAAGAACTAGCGGATGGGAATGAGCAGTTCTTC. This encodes CASSQELADGNEQFF.

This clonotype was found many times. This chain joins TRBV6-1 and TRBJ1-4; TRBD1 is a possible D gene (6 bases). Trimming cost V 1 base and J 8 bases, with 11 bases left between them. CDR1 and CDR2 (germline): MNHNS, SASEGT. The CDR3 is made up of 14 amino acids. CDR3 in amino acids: CASSEDRVEEKLFF. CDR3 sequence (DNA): TGTGCCAGCAGTGAAGACAGGGTGGAAGAAAAACTGTTTTTT.

CDR3 DNA: TGCGCCAGCAGCCAAGAACCCGGACTAGCGGGGGGAGGCCAAGAGACCCAGTACTTC. Its protein product is CASSQEPGLAGGGQETQYF. V is TRBV4-3 and J is TRBJ2-5; 14 bases are shared with TRBD2. Germline V gene lookup returns CDR1 LGHNA and CDR2 YSLEER. CDR3 length: 19 residues. V lost 0 bases and J lost 1; bases outside the gene matches: 7.

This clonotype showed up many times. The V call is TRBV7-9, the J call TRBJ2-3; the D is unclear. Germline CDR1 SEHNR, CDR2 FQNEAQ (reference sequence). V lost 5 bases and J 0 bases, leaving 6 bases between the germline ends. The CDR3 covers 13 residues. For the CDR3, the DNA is TGTGCCAGCAGCAGCATTAGCACAGATACGCAGTATTTT. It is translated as CASSSISTDTQYF.

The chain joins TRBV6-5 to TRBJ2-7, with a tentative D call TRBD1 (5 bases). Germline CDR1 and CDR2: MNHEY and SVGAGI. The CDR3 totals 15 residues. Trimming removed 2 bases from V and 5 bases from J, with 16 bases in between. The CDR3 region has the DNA TGTGCCAGCAGTTACGCAGGGTCCCGGTGGGACGAGCAGTACTTC. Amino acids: CASSYAGSRWDEQYF.

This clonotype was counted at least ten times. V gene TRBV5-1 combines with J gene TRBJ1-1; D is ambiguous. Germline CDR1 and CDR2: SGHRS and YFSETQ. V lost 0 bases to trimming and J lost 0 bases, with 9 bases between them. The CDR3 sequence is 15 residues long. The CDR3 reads CASSLGSNMNTEAFF. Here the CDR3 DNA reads TGCGCCAGCAGCTTGGGGTCAAACATGAACACTGAAGCTTTCTTT.

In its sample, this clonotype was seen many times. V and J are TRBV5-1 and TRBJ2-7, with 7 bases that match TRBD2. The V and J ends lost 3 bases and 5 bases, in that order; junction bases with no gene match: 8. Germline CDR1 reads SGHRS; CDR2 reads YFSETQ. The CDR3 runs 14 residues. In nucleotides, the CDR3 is TGCGCCAGCAGCTCAGCCAGCGGGGAGCACGAGCAGTACTTC. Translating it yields CASSSASGEHEQYF.

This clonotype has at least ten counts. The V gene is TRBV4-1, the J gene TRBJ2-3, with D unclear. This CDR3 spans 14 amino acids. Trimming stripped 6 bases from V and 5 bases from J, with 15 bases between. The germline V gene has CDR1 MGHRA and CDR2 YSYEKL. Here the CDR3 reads CASREPGTGDTQYF. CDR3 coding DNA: TGCGCCAGCAGGGAACCGGGCACGGGAGATACGCAGTATTTT.

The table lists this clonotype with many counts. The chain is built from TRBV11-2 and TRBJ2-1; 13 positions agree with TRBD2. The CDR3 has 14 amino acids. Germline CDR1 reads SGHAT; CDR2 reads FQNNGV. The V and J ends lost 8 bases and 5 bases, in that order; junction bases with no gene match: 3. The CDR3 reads CASGLAGANNEQFF. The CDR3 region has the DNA TGTGCCAGCGGACTAGCGGGGGCCAACAATGAGCAGTTCTTC.

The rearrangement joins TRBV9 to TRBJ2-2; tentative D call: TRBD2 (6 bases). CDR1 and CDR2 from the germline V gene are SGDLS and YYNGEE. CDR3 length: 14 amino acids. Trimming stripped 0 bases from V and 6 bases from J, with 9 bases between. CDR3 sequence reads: CASSVGRVPGELFF. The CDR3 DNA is TGTGCCAGCAGCGTAGGGAGGGTGCCCGGGGAGCTGTTTTTT.

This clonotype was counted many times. The CDR3 region has the DNA TGTGCCAGCAGCCAAGATCAAGGGACGGGGCAGCCCCAGCATTTT. Translating it yields CASSQDQGTGQPQHF. V usage is TRBV4-2 and J usage is TRBJ1-5, with a weak D call TRBD1 (5 bases). Trimming shortened V by 0 bases and J by 7 bases, and 13 bases separated the two germline ends. There are 15 residues in the CDR3. The V gene's germline CDR1 is LGHNA and CDR2 YNFKEQ.

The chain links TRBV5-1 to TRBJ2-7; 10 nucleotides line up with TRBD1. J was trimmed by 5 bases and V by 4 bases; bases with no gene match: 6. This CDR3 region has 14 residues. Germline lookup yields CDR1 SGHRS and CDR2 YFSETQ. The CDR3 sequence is CASSKGTGEDEQYF. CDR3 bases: TGCGCCAGCAGCAAAGGGACAGGGGAGGACGAGCAGTACTTC. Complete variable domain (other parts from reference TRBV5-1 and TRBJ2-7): KAGVTQTPRYLIKTRGQQVTLSCSPISGHRSVSWYQQTPGQGLQFLFEYFSETQRNKGNFPGRFSGRQFSNSRSEMNVSTLELGDSALYLCASSKGTGEDEQYFGPGTRLTVT.

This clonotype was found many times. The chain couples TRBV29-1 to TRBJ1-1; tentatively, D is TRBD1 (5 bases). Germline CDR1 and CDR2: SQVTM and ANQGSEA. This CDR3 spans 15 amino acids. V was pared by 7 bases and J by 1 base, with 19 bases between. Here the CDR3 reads CSATGRGGKNTEAFF. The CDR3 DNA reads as TGCAGCGCCACTGGGCGGGGGGGGAAGAACACTGAAGCTTTCTTT.

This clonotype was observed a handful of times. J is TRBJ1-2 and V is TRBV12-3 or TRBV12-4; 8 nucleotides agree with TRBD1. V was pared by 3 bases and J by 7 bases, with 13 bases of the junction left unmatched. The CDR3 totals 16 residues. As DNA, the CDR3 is TGTGCCAGCAGTTTGGAACAGGGGGTGGCTATGGTTGGCTACACCTTC. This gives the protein CASSLEQGVAMVGYTF.

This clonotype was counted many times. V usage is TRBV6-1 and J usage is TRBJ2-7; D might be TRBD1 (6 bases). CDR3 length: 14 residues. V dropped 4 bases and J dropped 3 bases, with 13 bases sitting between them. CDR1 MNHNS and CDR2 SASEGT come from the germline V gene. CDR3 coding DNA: TGTGCCAGCAGTGCTGGGGGCTTGGTCTACGAGCAGTACTTC. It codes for CASSAGGLVYEQYF.

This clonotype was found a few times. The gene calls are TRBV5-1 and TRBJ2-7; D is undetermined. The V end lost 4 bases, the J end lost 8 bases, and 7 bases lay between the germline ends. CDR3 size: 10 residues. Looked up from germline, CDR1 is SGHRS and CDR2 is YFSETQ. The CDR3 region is CASSGSKQYF. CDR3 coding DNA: TGCGCCAGCAGCGGGTCTAAGCAGTACTTC.

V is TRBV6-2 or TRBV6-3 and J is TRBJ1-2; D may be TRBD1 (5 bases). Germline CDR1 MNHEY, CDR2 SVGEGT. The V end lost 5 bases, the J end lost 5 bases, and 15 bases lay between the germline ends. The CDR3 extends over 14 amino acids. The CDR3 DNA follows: TGTGCCAGCAGTAAGGACGAGGGGCAGTATGGCTACACCTTC. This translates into CASSKDEGQYGYTF.

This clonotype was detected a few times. CDR3 bases: TGTGCCAGCAGCTCCAGGGGAAGCACAGCTAATGAAAAACTGTTTTTT. Encoded protein: CASSSRGSTANEKLFF. The chain recombines TRBV7-6 with TRBJ1-4, with D perhaps TRBD1 (6 bases). Trimming took off 4 bases at V and 3 bases at J, with 15 bases between the two ends. Per the germline V gene, CDR1 is SGHVS and CDR2 is FNYEAQ. The CDR3 consists of 16 residues.

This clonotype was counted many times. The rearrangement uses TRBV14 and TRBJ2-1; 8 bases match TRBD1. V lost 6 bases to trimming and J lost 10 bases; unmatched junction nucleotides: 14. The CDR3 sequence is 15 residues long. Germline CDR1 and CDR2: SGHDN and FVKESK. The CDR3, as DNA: TGTGCCAGCAGGCCCCGTGGGACAGGTACCGGGGAGCAGTTCTTC. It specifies CASRPRGTGTGEQFF.

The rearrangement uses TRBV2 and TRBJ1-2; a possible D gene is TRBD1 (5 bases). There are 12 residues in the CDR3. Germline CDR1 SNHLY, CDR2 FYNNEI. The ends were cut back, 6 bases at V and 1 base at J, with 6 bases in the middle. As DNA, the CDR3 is TGTGCCAGCAGGGGGGATAACTATGGCTACACCTTC. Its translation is CASRGDNYGYTF.

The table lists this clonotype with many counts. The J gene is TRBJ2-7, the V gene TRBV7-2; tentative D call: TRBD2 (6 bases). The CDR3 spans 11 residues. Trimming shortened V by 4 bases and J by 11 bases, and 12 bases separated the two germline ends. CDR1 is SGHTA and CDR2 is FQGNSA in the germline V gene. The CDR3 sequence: CASSSGLQKYF. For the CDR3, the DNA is TGTGCCAGCAGCTCGGGACTGCAAAAGTACTTC.